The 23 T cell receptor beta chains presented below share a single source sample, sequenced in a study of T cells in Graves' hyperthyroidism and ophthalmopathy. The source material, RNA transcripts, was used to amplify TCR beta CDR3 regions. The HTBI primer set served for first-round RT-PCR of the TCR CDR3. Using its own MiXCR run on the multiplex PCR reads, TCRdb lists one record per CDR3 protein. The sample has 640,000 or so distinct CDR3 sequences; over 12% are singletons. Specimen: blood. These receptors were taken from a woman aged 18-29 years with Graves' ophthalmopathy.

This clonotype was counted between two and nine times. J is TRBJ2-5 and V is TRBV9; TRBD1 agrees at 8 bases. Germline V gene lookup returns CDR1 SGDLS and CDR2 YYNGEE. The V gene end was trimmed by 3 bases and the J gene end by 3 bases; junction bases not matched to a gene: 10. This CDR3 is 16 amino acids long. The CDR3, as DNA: TGTGCCAGCAGCGGATTACCAGGACAGGGTAAAGAGACCCAGTACTTC. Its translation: CASSGLPGQGKETQYF. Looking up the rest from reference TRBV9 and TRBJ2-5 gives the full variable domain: DSGVTQTPKHLITATGQRVTLRCSPRSGDLSVYWYQQSLDQGLQFLIQYYNGEERAKGNILERFSAQQFPDLHSELNLSSLELGDSALYFCASSGLPGQGKETQYFGPGTRLLVL.

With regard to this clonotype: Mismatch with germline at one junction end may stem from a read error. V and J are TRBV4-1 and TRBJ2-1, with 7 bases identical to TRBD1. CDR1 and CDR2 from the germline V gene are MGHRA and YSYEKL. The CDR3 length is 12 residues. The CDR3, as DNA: TGCGCCAGCAGCTACAGGGGAAATGGGCAGTTCTTC. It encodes CASSYRGNGQFF.

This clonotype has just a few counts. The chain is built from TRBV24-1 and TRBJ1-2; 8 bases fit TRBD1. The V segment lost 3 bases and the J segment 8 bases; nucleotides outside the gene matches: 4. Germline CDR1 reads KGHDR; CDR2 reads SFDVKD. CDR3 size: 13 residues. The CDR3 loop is CATSDDPGGGYTF. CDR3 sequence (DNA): TGTGCCACCAGTGATGACCCAGGGGGCGGCTACACCTTC.

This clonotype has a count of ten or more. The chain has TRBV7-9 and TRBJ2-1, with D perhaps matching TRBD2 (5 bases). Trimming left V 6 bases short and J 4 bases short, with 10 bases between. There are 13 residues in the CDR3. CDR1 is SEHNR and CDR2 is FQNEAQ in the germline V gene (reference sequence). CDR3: CASSSDQYNEQFF. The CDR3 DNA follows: TGTGCCAGCAGTAGCGACCAATACAATGAGCAGTTCTTC.

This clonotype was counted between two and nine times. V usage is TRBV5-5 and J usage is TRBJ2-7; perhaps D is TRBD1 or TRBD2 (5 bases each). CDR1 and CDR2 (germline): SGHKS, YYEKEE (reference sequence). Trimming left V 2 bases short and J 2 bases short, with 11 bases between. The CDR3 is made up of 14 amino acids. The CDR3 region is CASSLRDAPYEQYF. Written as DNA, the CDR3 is TGTGCCAGCAGCTTAAGGGACGCCCCCTACGAGCAGTACTTC. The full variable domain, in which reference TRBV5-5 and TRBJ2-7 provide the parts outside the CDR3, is DAGVTQSPTHLIKTRGQQVTLRCSPISGHKSVSWYQQVLGQGPQFIFQYYEKEERGRGNFPDRFSARQFPNYSSELNVNALLLGDSALYLCASSLRDAPYEQYFGPGTRLTVT.

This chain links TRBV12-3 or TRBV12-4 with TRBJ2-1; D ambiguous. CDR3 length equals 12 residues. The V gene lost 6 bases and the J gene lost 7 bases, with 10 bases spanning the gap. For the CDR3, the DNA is TGTGCCAGCAGCACCGACGGGAATGAGCAGTTCTTC. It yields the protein CASSTDGNEQFF.

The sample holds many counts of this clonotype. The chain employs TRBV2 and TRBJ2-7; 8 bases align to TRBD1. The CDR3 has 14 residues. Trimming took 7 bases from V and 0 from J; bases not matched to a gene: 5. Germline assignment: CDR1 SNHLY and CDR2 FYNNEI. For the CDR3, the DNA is TGTGCCAGCACCCAGGGACAGGTCTCCTACGAGCAGTACTTC. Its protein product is CASTQGQVSYEQYF.

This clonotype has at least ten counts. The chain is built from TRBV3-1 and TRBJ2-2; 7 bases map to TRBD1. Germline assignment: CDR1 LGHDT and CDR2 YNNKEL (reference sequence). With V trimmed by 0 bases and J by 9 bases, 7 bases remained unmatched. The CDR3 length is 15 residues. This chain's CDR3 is CASSQEATGDRELFF. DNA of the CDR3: TGTGCCAGCAGCCAAGAGGCAACAGGGGACCGGGAGCTGTTTTTT.

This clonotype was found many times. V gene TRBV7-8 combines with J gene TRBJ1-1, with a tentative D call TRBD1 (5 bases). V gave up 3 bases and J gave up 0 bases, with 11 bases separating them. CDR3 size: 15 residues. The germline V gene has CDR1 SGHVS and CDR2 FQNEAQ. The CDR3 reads CASSLTELMNTEAFF. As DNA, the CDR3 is TGTGCCAGCAGCTTGACAGAACTTATGAACACTGAAGCTTTCTTT.

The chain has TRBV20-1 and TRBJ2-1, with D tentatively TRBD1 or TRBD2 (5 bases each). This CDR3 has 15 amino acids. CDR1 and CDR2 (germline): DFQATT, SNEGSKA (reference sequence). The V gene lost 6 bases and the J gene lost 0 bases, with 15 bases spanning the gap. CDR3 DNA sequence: TGCAGTGCCCTGGGGACCACAAGCTCCTACAATGAGCAGTTCTTC. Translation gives CSALGTTSSYNEQFF.

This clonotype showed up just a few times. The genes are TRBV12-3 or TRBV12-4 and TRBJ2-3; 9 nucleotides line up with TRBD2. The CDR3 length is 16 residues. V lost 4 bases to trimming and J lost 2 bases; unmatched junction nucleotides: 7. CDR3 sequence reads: CASSSPLAGFTDTQYF. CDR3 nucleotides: TGTGCCAGCAGTTCCCCCCTAGCGGGATTCACAGATACGCAGTATTTT.

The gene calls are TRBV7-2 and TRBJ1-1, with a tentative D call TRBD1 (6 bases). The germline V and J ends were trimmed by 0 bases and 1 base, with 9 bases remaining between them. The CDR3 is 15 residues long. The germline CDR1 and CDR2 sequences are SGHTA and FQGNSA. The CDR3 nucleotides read TGTGCCAGCAGCTTAGCATCAGGGGCGAACACTGAAGCTTTCTTT. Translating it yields CASSLASGANTEAFF.

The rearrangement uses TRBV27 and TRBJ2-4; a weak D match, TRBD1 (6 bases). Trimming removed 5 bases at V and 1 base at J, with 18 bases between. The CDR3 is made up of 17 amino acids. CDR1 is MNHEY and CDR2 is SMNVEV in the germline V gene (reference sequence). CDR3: CASSPQPPQGAKNIQYF. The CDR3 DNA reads TGTGCCAGCAGTCCCCAGCCCCCCCAGGGGGCCAAAAACATTCAGTACTTC.

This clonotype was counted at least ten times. CDR3 nucleotide sequence: TGTGCCAGCAGCTCTCGACTCTTACCTGGCTCCTACGAGCAGTACTTC. It encodes CASSSRLLPGSYEQYF. The chain recombines TRBV7-6 with TRBJ2-7, with D hard to call. In germline, CDR1 is SGHVS, CDR2 FNYEAQ. The CDR3 has 16 residues. V was shortened by 4 bases and J by 0 bases, with 16 bases between the two germline ends.

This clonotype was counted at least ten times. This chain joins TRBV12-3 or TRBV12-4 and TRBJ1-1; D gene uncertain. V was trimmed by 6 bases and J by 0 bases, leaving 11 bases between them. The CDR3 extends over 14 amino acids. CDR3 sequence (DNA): TGTGCCAGCAGCTTCCTGACGGTGAACACTGAAGCTTTCTTT. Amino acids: CASSFLTVNTEAFF.

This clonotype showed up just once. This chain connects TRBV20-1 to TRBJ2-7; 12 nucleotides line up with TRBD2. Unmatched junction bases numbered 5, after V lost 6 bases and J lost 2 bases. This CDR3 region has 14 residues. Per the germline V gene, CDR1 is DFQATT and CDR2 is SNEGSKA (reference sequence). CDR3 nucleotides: TGCAGTGCCCCGACTAGCGGGAGTCCCTACGAGCAGTACTTC. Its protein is CSAPTSGSPYEQYF.

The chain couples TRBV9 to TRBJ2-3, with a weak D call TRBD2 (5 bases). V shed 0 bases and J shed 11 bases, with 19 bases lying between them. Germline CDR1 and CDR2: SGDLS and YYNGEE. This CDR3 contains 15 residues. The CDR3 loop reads CASSVAAAGRGGQYF. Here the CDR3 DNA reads TGTGCCAGCAGCGTAGCTGCGGCAGGTCGGGGTGGGCAGTATTTT.

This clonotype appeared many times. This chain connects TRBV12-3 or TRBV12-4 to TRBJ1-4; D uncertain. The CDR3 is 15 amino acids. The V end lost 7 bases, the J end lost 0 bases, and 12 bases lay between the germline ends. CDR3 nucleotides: TGTGCCAGCAAAGAAGTTGGCACAACTAATGAAAAACTGTTTTTT. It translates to CASKEVGTTNEKLFF.

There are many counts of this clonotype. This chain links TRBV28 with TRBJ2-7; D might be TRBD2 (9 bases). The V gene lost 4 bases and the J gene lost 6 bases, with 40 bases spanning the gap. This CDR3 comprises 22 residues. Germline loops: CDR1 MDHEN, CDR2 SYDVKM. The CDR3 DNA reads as TGTGCCAGCAGTTCCCAAGGTCTACAGGGGGGGCAGACCGGGACTAGCCTTCTCGAGCAGTACTTC. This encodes CASSSQGLQGGQTGTSLLEQYF.

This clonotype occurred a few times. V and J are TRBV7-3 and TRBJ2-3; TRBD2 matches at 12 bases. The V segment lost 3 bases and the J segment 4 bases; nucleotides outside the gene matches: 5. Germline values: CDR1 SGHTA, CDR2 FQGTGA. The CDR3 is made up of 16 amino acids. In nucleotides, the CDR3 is TGTGCCAGCAGCTTCCCGACTAGCGGGAGTCCAGATACGCAGTATTTT. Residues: CASSFPTSGSPDTQYF.

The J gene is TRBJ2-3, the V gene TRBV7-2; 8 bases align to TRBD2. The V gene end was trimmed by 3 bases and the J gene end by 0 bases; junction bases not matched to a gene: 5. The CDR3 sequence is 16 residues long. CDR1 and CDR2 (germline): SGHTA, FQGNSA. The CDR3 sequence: CASSLSLAGSTDTQYF. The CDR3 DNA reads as TGTGCCAGCAGCTTGTCCCTAGCGGGCAGCACAGATACGCAGTATTTT.

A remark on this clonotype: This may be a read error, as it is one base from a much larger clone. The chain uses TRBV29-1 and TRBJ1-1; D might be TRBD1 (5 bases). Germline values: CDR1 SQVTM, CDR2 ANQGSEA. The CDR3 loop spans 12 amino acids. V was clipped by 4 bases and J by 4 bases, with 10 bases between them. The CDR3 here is CSVGKGVTEAFF. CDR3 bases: TGCAGCGTTGGAAAAGGGGTCACTGAAGCTTTCTTT.

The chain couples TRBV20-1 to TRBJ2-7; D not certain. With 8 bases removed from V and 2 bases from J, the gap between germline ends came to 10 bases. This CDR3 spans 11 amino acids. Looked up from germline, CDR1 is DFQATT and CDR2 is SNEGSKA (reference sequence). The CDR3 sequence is CSLRSPYEQYF. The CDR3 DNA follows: TGCAGTCTACGGAGCCCCTACGAGCAGTACTTC.